This entry lists 3 T cell receptor beta chains sequenced from one sample in a study of blood T cell repertoires in COVID-19. Profiled with immunoSEQ multiplex PCR; TCRdb holds only in-frame clones, not every one. Among fewer than 120,000 clones listed, around nine tenths were seen once. Source material: peripheral blood. The source of these receptors is a human donor in a cohort sampled during active COVID-19.

This chain joins TRBV15 and TRBJ2-3; D may be TRBD2 (5 bases). The CDR3 consists of 13 residues. Germline loops: CDR1 LNHNV, CDR2 YYDKDF (reference sequence). V lost 5 bases, J lost 3 bases, and 9 bases lay in between. CDR3 protein: CATSGTRTDTQYF. CDR3 nucleotide sequence: TGTGCCACCAGCGGAACTAGGACAGATACGCAGTATTTT.

This rearrangement joins TRBV7-9 to TRBJ2-1; TRBD2 agrees at 8 bases. Trimming cost V 1 base and J 5 bases; bases outside gene matches: 4. The length of the CDR3 is 15 residues. Germline V gene sequence: CDR1 SEHNR, CDR2 FQNEAQ (reference sequence). The CDR3 loop is CASSLVGRDNNEQFF. In DNA, the CDR3 is TGTGCCAGCAGCTTAGTCGGGAGGGATAACAATGAGCAGTTCTTC.

This chain links TRBV6-5 with TRBJ2-5, with a weak D call TRBD2 (5 bases). V lost 7 bases, J lost 2 bases, and 14 bases lay in between. CDR3 length: 14 residues. Looked up from germline, CDR1 is MNHEY and CDR2 is SVGAGI. The CDR3 region is CASTIRTGQETQYF. In DNA form, the CDR3 reads TGTGCCAGCACCATTCGGACTGGGCAAGAGACCCAGTACTTC.